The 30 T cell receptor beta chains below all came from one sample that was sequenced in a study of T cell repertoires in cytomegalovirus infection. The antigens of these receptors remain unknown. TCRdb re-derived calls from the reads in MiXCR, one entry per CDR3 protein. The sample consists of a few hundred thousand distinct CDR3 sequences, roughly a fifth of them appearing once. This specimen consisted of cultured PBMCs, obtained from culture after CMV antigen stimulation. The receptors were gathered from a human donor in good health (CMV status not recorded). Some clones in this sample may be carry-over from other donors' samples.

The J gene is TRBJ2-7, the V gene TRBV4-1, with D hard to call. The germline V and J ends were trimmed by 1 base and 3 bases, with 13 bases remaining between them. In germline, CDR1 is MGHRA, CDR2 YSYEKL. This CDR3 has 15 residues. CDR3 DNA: TGCGCCAGCAGCCAAGTTGGCCCCCTCCTCTACGAGCAGTACTTC. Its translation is CASSQVGPLLYEQYF.

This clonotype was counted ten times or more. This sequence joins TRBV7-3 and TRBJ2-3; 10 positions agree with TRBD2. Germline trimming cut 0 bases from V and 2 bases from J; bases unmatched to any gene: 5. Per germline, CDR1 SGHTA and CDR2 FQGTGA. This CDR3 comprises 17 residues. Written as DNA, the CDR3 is TGTGCCAGCAGCTTAACGGGACTAGCGAGATTCACAGATACGCAGTATTTT. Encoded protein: CASSLTGLARFTDTQYF.

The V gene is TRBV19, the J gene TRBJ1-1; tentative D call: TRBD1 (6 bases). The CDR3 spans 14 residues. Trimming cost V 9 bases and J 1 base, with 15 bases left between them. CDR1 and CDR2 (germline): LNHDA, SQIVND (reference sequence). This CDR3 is CASDLGDTNTEAFF. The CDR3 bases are TGTGCCAGCGACCTTGGGGACACGAACACTGAAGCTTTCTTT.

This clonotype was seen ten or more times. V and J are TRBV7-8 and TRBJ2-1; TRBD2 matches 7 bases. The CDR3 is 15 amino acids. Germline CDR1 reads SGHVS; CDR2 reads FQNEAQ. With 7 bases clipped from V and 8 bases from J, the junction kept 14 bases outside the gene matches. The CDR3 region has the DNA TGTGCCAGCACCGCCCCTAGCGGCATCGGCCATGAGCAGTTCTTC. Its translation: CASTAPSGIGHEQFF.

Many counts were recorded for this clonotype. CDR3 in DNA: TGTGCCAGCAGCTTCCGACGGTTGACAGGGGCAACAGATACGCAGTATTTT. It specifies CASSFRRLTGATDTQYF. The rearrangement links TRBV7-9 to TRBJ2-3; TRBD1 matches at 8 bases. Germline lookup yields CDR1 SEHNR and CDR2 FQNEAQ (reference sequence). The CDR3 sequence is 17 residues long. V dropped 3 bases and J dropped 3; count of bases not matched to a gene: 11.

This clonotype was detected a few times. CDR3 DNA sequence: TGCAGTGCTGGACTCCGGGACCGTCCTCGAGGGACCCAGTACTTC. It codes for CSAGLRDRPRGTQYF. The V call is TRBV20-1, the J call TRBJ2-5, with D possibly called TRBD1 or TRBD2 (5 bases each). Germline CDR1 DFQATT, CDR2 SNEGSKA (reference sequence). V was clipped by 5 bases and J by 7 bases, with 23 bases between them. CDR3 length: 15 amino acids.

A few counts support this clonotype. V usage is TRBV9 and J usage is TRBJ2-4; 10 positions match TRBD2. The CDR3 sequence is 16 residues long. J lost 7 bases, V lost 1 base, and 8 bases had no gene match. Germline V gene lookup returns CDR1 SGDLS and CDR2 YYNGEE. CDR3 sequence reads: CASSVMSSGSGNIQYF. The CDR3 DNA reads TGTGCCAGCAGCGTAATGTCTAGCGGGAGCGGGAACATTCAGTACTTC.

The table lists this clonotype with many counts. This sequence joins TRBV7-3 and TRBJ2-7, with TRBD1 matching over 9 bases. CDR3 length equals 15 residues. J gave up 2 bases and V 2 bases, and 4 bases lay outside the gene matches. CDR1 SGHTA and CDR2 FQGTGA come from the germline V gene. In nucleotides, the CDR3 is TGTGCCAGCAGCTTATCGGGACAGGGCCCCTACGAGCAGTACTTC. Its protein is CASSLSGQGPYEQYF.

Written as DNA, the CDR3 is TGTGCCAGCAGCTTAGGACAGGGCGAGCAGTACTTC. This gives the protein CASSLGQGEQYF. This chain links TRBV11-2 with TRBJ2-7; 7 positions match TRBD1. Germline CDR1 and CDR2: SGHAT and FQNNGV. CDR3 size: 12 residues. Losses at the gene ends were 1 base for V and 6 bases for J; bases not matched to a gene: 0.

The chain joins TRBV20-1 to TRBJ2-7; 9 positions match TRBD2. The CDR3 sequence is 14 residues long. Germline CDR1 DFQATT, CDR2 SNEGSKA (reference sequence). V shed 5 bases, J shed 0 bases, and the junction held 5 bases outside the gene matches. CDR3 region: CSAPTSGFSYEQYF. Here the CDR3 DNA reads TGCAGTGCTCCGACTAGCGGATTCTCCTACGAGCAGTACTTC.

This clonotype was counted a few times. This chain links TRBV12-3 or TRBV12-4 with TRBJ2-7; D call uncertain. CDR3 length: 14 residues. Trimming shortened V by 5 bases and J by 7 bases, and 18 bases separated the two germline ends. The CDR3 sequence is CASSQKGTSREQYV. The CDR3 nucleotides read TGTGCCAGCAGTCAGAAGGGAACCTCGCGGGAGCAGTACGTC.

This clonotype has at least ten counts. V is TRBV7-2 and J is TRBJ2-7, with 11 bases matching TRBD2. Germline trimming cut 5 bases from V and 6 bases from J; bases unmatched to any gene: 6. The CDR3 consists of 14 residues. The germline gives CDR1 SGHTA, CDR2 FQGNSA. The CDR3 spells CASSLTSGAFEQYF. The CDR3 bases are TGTGCCAGCAGCCTGACTAGCGGGGCCTTCGAGCAGTACTTC. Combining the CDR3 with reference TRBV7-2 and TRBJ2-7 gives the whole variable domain GAGVSQSPSNKVTEKGKDVELRCDPISGHTALYWYRQSLGQGLEFLIYFQGNSAPDKSGLPSDRFSAERTGGSVSTLTIQRTQQEDSAVYLCASSLTSGAFEQYFGPGTRLTVT.

The CDR3 coding sequence is TGTGCCAGCAGTCCATTAACGGTCGGACACGGGAGCTCTGGGGCCAACGTCCTGACTTTC. This codes for CASSPLTVGHGSSGANVLTF. The rearrangement uses TRBV27 and TRBJ2-6; D perhaps matches TRBD2 (6 bases). CDR1 is MNHEY, CDR2 SMNVEV, per germline (reference sequence). The CDR3 loop spans 20 amino acids. Trimming stripped 5 bases from V and 0 bases from J, with 23 bases between. Filled out from reference TRBV27 and TRBJ2-6, the complete variable domain reads EAQVTQNPRYLITVTGKKLTVTCSQNMNHEYMSWYRQDPGLGLRQIYYSMNVEVTDKGDVPEGYKVSRKEKRNFPLILESPSPNQTSLYFCASSPLTVGHGSSGANVLTFGAGSRLTVL.

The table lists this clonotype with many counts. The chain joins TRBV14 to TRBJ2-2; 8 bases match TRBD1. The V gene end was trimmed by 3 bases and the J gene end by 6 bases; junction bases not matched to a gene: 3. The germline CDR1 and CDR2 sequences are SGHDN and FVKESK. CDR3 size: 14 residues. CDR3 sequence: CASSHAGGAGELFF. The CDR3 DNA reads TGTGCCAGCAGCCACGCAGGGGGCGCCGGGGAGCTGTTTTTT.

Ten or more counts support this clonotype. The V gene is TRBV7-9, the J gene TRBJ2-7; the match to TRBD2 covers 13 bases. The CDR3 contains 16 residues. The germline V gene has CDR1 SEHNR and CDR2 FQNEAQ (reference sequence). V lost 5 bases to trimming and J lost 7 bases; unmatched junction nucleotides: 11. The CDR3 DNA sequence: TGTGCCAGCAGCCCTACTAGCGGGAGGGCCCGGACGGAGCAGTACTTC. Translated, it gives CASSPTSGRARTEQYF.

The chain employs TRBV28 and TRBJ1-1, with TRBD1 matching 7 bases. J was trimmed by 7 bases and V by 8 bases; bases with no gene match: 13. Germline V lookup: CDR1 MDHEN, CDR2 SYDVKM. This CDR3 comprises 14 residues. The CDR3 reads CASPPPGQMFEAFF. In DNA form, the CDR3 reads TGTGCCAGCCCCCCCCCGGGACAGATGTTTGAAGCTTTCTTT.

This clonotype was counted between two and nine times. CDR3 bases: TGTGCCAGCTCCCGAGGGGGTAATGCCTACGAGCAGTACTTC. Its protein is CASSRGGNAYEQYF. The chain joins TRBV6-1 to TRBJ2-7; TRBD1 might be the D (6 bases). Germline loops: CDR1 MNHNS, CDR2 SASEGT. This CDR3 spans 14 amino acids. Trimming took off 8 bases at V and 2 bases at J, with 16 bases between the two ends.

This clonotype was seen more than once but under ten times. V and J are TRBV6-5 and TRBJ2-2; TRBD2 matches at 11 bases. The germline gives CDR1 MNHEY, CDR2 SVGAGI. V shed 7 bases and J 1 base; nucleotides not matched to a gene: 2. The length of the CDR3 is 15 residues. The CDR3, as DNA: TGTGCCAGCAATCTAGCGGGAGGGAACACCGGGGAGCTGTTTTTT. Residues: CASNLAGGNTGELFF.

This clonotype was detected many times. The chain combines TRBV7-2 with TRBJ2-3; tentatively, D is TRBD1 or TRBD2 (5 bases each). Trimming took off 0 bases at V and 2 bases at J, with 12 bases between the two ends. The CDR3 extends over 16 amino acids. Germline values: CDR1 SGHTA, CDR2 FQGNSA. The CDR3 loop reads CASSLASGRATDTQYF. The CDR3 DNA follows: TGTGCCAGCAGCTTAGCGTCGGGACGGGCCACAGATACGCAGTATTTT.

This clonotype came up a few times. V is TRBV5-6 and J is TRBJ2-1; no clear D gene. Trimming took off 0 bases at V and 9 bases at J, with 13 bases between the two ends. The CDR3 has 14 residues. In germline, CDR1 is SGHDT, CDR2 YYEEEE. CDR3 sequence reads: CASSLGGVGSEQFF. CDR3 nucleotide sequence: TGTGCCAGCAGCTTGGGAGGTGTAGGAAGTGAGCAGTTCTTC.

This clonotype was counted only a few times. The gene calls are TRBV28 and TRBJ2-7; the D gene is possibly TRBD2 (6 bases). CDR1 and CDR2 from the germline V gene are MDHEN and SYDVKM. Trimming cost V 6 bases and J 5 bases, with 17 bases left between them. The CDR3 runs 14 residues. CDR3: CASRKRLVRNEQYF. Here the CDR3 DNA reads TGTGCCAGCAGAAAACGACTAGTGAGGAACGAGCAGTACTTC.

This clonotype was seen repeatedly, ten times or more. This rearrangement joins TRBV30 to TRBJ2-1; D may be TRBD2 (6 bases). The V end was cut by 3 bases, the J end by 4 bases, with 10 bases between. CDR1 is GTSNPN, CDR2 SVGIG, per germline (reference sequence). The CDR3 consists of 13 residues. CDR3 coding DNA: TGTGCCTGGAGGATGGGGGGTTACAATGAGCAGTTCTTC. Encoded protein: CAWRMGGYNEQFF.

Here the CDR3 reads CASSVVQGQRPYTF. The CDR3 coding sequence is TGTGCCAGCAGCGTAGTACAGGGACAGCGGCCTTACACCTTC. The V call is TRBV9, the J call TRBJ1-2, with TRBD1 identical over 7 bases. The CDR3 totals 14 residues. Germline V CDR1 and CDR2: SGDLS, YYNGEE. Trimming removed 0 bases from V and 11 bases from J; junction bases left unmatched: 10. Based on the CDR3 plus reference TRBV9 and TRBJ1-2, the full variable domain is DSGVTQTPKHLITATGQRVTLRCSPRSGDLSVYWYQQSLDQGLQFLIQYYNGEERAKGNILERFSAQQFPDLHSELNLSSLELGDSALYFCASSVVQGQRPYTFGSGTRLTVV.

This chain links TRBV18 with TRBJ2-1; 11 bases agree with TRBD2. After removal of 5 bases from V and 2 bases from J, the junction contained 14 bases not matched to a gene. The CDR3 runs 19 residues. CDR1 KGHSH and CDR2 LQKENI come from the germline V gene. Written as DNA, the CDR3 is TGTGCCAGCTCAACCTCTGGGCTAGCGGGAGGATTGGCCTACAATGAGCAGTTCTTC. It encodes CASSTSGLAGGLAYNEQFF.

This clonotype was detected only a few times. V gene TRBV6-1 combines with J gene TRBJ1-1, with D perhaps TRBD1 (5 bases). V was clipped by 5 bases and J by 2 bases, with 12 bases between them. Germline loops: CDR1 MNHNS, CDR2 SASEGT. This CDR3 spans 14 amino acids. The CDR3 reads CASSLNRFNTEAFF. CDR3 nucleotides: TGTGCCAGCAGTTTAAACAGGTTTAACACTGAAGCTTTCTTT.

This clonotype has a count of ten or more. The CDR3 nucleotides read TGTGCCACATCTAACACTGAAGCTTTCTTT. Amino acid sequence: CATSNTEAFF. The gene calls are TRBV7-2 and TRBJ1-1; D unresolved. Trimming stripped 10 bases from V and 2 bases from J, with 5 bases between. The germline gives CDR1 SGHTA, CDR2 FQGNSA. This CDR3 is built from 10 residues. Together with reference TRBV7-2 and TRBJ1-1, the CDR3 gives the full variable domain: GAGVSQSPSNKVTEKGKDVELRCDPISGHTALYWYRQSLGQGLEFLIYFQGNSAPDKSGLPSDRFSAERTGGSVSTLTIQRTQQEDSAVYLCATSNTEAFFGQGTRLTVV.

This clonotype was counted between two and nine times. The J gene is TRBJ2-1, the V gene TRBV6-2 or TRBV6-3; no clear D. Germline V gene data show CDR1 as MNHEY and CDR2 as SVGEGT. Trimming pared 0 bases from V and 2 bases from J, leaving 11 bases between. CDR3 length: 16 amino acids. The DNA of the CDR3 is TGTGCCAGCAGTTACTCCCCCCTGCCCACCTACAATGAGCAGTTCTTC. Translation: CASSYSPLPTYNEQFF.

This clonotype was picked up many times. For the CDR3, the DNA is TGTGCCAGCGGTAGGAGTTTAGCGGGAGGGCCCTACAATGAGCAGTTCTTC. Translating gives CASGRSLAGGPYNEQFF. The V and J genes are TRBV12-3 or TRBV12-4 and TRBJ2-1; TRBD2 aligns across 11 bases. J lost 2 bases, V lost 8 bases, and 11 bases had no gene match. This CDR3 contains 17 residues.

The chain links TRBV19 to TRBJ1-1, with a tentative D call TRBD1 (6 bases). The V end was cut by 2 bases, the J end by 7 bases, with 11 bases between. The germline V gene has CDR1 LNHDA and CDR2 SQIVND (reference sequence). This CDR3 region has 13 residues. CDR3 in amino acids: CASSIWGAGEAFF. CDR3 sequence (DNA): TGTGCCAGTAGTATATGGGGGGCGGGTGAAGCTTTCTTT. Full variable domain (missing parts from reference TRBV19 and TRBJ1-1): DGGITQSPKYLFRKEGQNVTLSCEQNLNHDAMYWYRQDPGQGLRLIYYSQIVNDFQKGDIAEGYSVSREKKESFPLTVTSAQKNPTAFYLCASSIWGAGEAFFGQGTRLTVV.

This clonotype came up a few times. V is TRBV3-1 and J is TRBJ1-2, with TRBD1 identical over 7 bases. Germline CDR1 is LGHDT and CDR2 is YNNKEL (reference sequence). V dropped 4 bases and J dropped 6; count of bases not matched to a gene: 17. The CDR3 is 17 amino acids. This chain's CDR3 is CASSPQGLLGLPDGYTF. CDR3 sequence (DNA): TGTGCCAGCAGCCCACAGGGGTTGCTAGGTCTGCCCGATGGCTACACCTTC.